These 20 T cell receptor beta chains share one sample of origin, sequenced in a study of T cell responses to AZD1222 COVID-19 vaccine. Method: immunoSEQ multiplex PCR; TCRdb's copy keeps in-frame clones and lacks some. The data contain 27,000 or so clones, roughly 90% of them singletons. This sample comprised peripheral blood, obtained 28 days after the second AZD1222 dose. The receptors here all came from an adult who received the AZD1222 COVID-19 vaccine.

The chain combines TRBV4-1 with TRBJ2-7; D is perhaps TRBD2 (6 bases). There are 15 residues in the CDR3. The V gene's germline CDR1 is MGHRA and CDR2 YSYEKL. The ends were cut back, 0 bases at V and 3 bases at J, with 12 bases in the middle. CDR3 protein: CASSQDPTGVYEQYF. Written as DNA, the CDR3 is TGCGCCAGCAGCCAAGATCCAACGGGAGTCTACGAGCAGTACTTC.

This clone was seen once. The chain has TRBV5-6 and TRBJ2-1; perhaps TRBD2 as D (6 bases). Germline V CDR1 and CDR2: SGHDT, YYEEEE. The V end was cut by 1 base, the J end by 3 bases, with 11 bases between. The CDR3 consists of 15 residues. CDR3 coding DNA: TGTGCCAGCAGCTTGCGCGGGATCTACTACAATGAGCAGTTCTTC. Translating gives CASSLRGIYYNEQFF.

V is TRBV19 and J is TRBJ2-1; TRBD1 might be the D (5 bases). The V end was cut by 11 bases, the J end by 0 bases, with 11 bases between. The V gene's germline CDR1 is LNHDA and CDR2 SQIVND (reference sequence). The CDR3 is made up of 13 amino acids. This CDR3 is CASRGISYNEQFF. CDR3 nucleotides: TGTGCCTCAAGGGGCATCTCCTACAATGAGCAGTTCTTC. The entire variable domain, with the rest obtained from reference TRBV19 and TRBJ2-1, is as follows: DGGITQSPKYLFRKEGQNVTLSCEQNLNHDAMYWYRQDPGQGLRLIYYSQIVNDFQKGDIAEGYSVSREKKESFPLTVTSAQKNPTAFYLCASRGISYNEQFFGPGTRLTVL.

This clone has more than one count but fewer than ten. The chain links TRBV5-4 to TRBJ2-7; TRBD2 matches 7 bases. CDR1 is SGHNT and CDR2 is YYREEE in the germline V gene (reference sequence). Unmatched junction bases numbered 9, after V lost 3 bases and J lost 6 bases. This CDR3 has 14 residues. CDR3 residues: CASSSRRERGEQYF. CDR3 bases: TGTGCCAGCAGCTCACGGCGGGAGAGGGGCGAGCAGTACTTC.

This CDR3 reads CASSLLNRDRGTDTQYF. The CDR3 nucleotides are TGTGCCAGTAGTCTCCTAAACCGGGACAGGGGAACAGATACGCAGTATTTT. The V call is TRBV19, the J call TRBJ2-3, with 10 bases lining up with TRBD1. J lost 3 bases, V lost 5 bases, and 11 bases had no gene match. Looked up from germline, CDR1 is LNHDA and CDR2 is SQIVND (reference sequence). The CDR3 has 17 amino acids.

CDR3 residues: CASTMVDSWGYTF. CDR3 in DNA: TGTGCCAGCACCATGGTCGACTCCTGGGGCTACACCTTC. The genes are TRBV28 and TRBJ1-2; D uncertain. The length of the CDR3 is 13 residues. Germline V CDR1 and CDR2: MDHEN, SYDVKM. V was shortened by 7 bases and J by 8 bases, with 17 bases between the two germline ends.

The CDR3 loop reads CATSRTATGDTEAFF. In DNA, the CDR3 is TGTGCCACCAGCAGAACAGCGACAGGGGACACTGAAGCTTTCTTT. The V gene is TRBV15, the J gene TRBJ1-1; 8 bases are shared with TRBD1. Germline CDR1 and CDR2: LNHNV and YYDKDF (reference sequence). Losses at the gene ends were 2 bases for V and 3 bases for J; bases not matched to a gene: 5. The length of the CDR3 is 15 residues.

The V gene is TRBV3-1 (or the pseudogene TRBV3-2), the J gene TRBJ1-5; D gene uncertain. Germline loops: CDR1 LGHDT, CDR2 YNNKEL (reference sequence). The CDR3 is made up of 13 amino acids. V lost 6 bases to trimming and J lost 2 bases, with 8 bases between them. The CDR3 region is CASRGSGNQPQHF. The DNA for the CDR3 is TGTGCCAGCAGGGGCAGCGGCAATCAGCCCCAGCATTTT.

The chain links TRBV30 to TRBJ2-3; the D is unclear. This CDR3 contains 12 residues. The germline V gene encodes CDR1 GTSNPN and CDR2 SVGIG (reference sequence). V was cut by 0 bases and J by 6 bases, with 7 bases left in between. CDR3 DNA sequence: TGTGCCTGGAGTGTGGGTTCCGATACGCAGTATTTT. Translating gives CAWSVGSDTQYF.

The chain has TRBV7-3 and TRBJ2-4; possibly TRBD1 or TRBD2 for D (5 bases each). CDR1 and CDR2 from the germline V gene are SGHTA and FQGTGA. V was trimmed by 4 bases and J by 6 bases, leaving 28 bases between them. This CDR3 spans 19 amino acids. CDR3 in amino acids: CASSSGPLRGGVSRNIQYF. The CDR3 bases are TGTGCCAGCAGCTCGGGACCGCTCCGCGGCGGCGTCTCGAGAAACATTCAGTACTTC.

The genes are TRBV7-2 and TRBJ1-1; the D is unclear. This CDR3 spans 13 amino acids. Germline-derived CDR1 and CDR2 are SGHTA and FQGNSA. Deletions cut 5 bases from V and 1 base from J, with 8 bases between. The CDR3 sequence: CASSTAANTEAFF. In nucleotides, the CDR3 is TGTGCCAGCAGCACCGCGGCGAACACTGAAGCTTTCTTT.

This clone occurred once. The chain uses TRBV5-1 and TRBJ1-1; 7 nucleotides line up with TRBD1. CDR3 length: 15 residues. From germline, CDR1 is SGHRS and CDR2 YFSETQ. J lost 1 base, V lost 0 bases, and 3 bases had no gene match. Written as DNA, the CDR3 is TGCGCCAGCAGCTTGGGGACAGGCAGGAACACTGAAGCTTTCTTT. Residues: CASSLGTGRNTEAFF.

CDR3 bases: TGCAGCGTTGCCTCCTTGGCCGATGGCTACACCTTC. The encoded protein is CSVASLADGYTF. The V gene is TRBV29-1, the J gene TRBJ1-2; unclear D gene. Trimming removed 4 bases from V and 6 bases from J, with 12 bases in between. From germline, CDR1 is SQVTM and CDR2 ANQGSEA. This CDR3 is built from 12 residues.

The chain joins TRBV10-2 to TRBJ1-6; D uncertain. The CDR3 length is 11 residues. Germline V gene lookup returns CDR1 WSHSY and CDR2 SAAADI. V lost 2 bases and J 7 bases, leaving 0 bases between the germline ends. CDR3 DNA sequence: TGCGCCAGCAGTGAGAATTCACCCCTCCACTTT. Translated: CASSENSPLHF.

The rearrangement links TRBV5-1 to TRBJ2-1; D not resolved. With 0 bases removed from V and 0 bases from J, the gap between germline ends came to 10 bases. Germline V gives CDR1 SGHRS, CDR2 YFSETQ. CDR3 length equals 16 residues. In DNA, the CDR3 is TGCGCCAGCAGCTTGGTTGGGGTGACCTCCTACAATGAGCAGTTCTTC. It yields the protein CASSLVGVTSYNEQFF. Full variable domain (missing parts from reference TRBV5-1 and TRBJ2-1): KAGVTQTPRYLIKTRGQQVTLSCSPISGHRSVSWYQQTPGQGLQFLFEYFSETQRNKGNFPGRFSGRQFSNSRSEMNVSTLELGDSALYLCASSLVGVTSYNEQFFGPGTRLTVL.

The chain uses TRBV7-3 and TRBJ1-1; 7 bases fit TRBD1. This CDR3 has 13 residues. Germline CDR1 is SGHTA and CDR2 is FQGTGA. Unmatched junction bases numbered 2, after V lost 4 bases and J lost 3 bases. CDR3 nucleotide sequence: TGTGCCAGCAGCTCCCAGGGGGACACTGAAGCTTTCTTT. Translating gives CASSSQGDTEAFF.

V and J are TRBV21-1 and TRBJ1-3. TRBV21-1 has pseudogene status. The CDR3 is made up of 17 amino acids. The CDR3 reads CASSKERCFDSGNTIYF. CDR3 nucleotides: TGTGCCAGCAGCAAAGAGCGATGCTTCGACTCTGGAAACACCATATATTTT.

The rearrangement joins TRBV6-5 to TRBJ1-5; no clear D. CDR1 is MNHEY and CDR2 is SVGAGI in the germline V gene. The V gene lost 6 bases and the J gene lost 3 bases, with 9 bases spanning the gap. The CDR3 covers 13 residues. CDR3 loop: CASSQVNNQPQHF. The CDR3 DNA sequence: TGTGCCAGCAGCCAGGTGAACAATCAGCCCCAGCATTTT.

The genes are TRBV2 and TRBJ1-2, with unresolved D. Trimming stripped 7 bases from V and 3 bases from J, with 15 bases between. This CDR3 spans 14 amino acids. CDR1 and CDR2 from the germline V gene are SNHLY and FYNNEI. The CDR3, as DNA: TGTGCCAGCACGGAACGGAGGCACGACTATGGCTACACCTTC. This gives the protein CASTERRHDYGYTF. Complete variable domain (other parts from reference TRBV2 and TRBJ1-2): EPEVTQTPSHQVTQMGQEVILRCVPISNHLYFYWYRQILGQKVEFLVSFYNNEISEKSEIFDDQFSVERPDGSNFTLKIRSTKLEDSAMYFCASTERRHDYGYTFGSGTRLTVV.

The chain links TRBV16 to TRBJ2-4; D possibly uses TRBD1 or TRBD2 (6 bases each). The CDR3 is 15 residues long. The germline V and J ends were trimmed by 2 bases and 2 bases, with 10 bases remaining between them. CDR1 is KGHSY, CDR2 FQNENV, per germline. In DNA, the CDR3 is TGTGCCAGCAGCCAAAGAGGGGGGACCAAAAACATTCAGTACTTC. Encoded protein: CASSQRGGTKNIQYF.